The 3 T cell receptor beta chains presented below share a single source sample, sequenced in a study of blood T cell repertoires in COVID-19. The assay was immunoSEQ multiplex PCR, and TCRdb's table has in-frame clones only and misses some. The sample has under 350,000 clones; around 85% are singletons. Input material: PBMCs or T cells enriched from blood (not recorded which). Receptors were obtained from a woman aged 40 to 50 with acute COVID-19.

The rearrangement joins TRBV11-3 to TRBJ2-2; 9 bases align to TRBD1. Germline loops: CDR1 SGHNT, CDR2 YENEEA. This CDR3 is built from 14 residues. V was pared by 3 bases and J by 4 bases, with 0 bases of the junction left unmatched. The CDR3, as DNA: TGTGCCAGCAGCTTGGACAGGGGCACCGGGGAGCTGTTTTTT. Translated, it gives CASSLDRGTGELFF.

The V gene is TRBV11-2, the J gene TRBJ2-3; TRBD2 might be the D (6 bases). The length of the CDR3 is 13 residues. Trimming removed 7 bases at V and 11 bases at J, with 19 bases between. CDR1 SGHAT and CDR2 FQNNGV come from the germline V gene. The CDR3 is CASTVIEGGEQYF. CDR3 DNA: TGTGCCAGCACCGTGATTGAGGGAGGAGAGCAGTATTTT.

The rearrangement uses TRBV3-1 (or the pseudogene TRBV3-2) and TRBJ1-2, with D unclear. The CDR3 has 14 amino acids. The V end was cut by 1 base, the J end by 6 bases, with 12 bases between. The germline CDR1 and CDR2 sequences are LGHDT and YNNKEL (reference sequence). The CDR3 protein is CASSQVSGLDGYTF. The CDR3 DNA reads TGTGCCAGCAGCCAAGTCTCGGGATTGGATGGCTACACCTTC.